This T cell receptor beta chain appears in the sequencing data of a study of blood T cell repertoires in COVID-19. Germline-derived CDR1 and CDR2 are SGHRS and YFSETQ. This CDR3 has 15 residues. V lost 3 bases and J lost 1; bases outside the gene matches: 2. Profiled with immunoSEQ multiplex PCR; TCRdb holds only in-frame clones, not every one. The table lists under 200,000 clones, about four fifths of them singletons, with around 8% in the top ten. The V gene is TRBV5-1, the J gene TRBJ2-3, with TRBD1 matching over 10 bases. The sequencing sample was made of peripheral blood. The TCR originated in a woman aged 60-75 years with COVID-19, enrolled during active disease. This CDR3 is CASSYGTGGTDTQYF. The DNA of the CDR3 is TGCGCCAGCAGCTATGGGACAGGGGGCACAGATACGCAGTATTTT.